The 9 T cell receptor beta chains below come from one sample, sequenced in a study of cytomegalovirus exposure and HLA in healthy donors. With 60 Vbeta and 13 Jbeta primers, the PCR was carried out. Sequencing used immunoSEQ multiplex PCR; TCRdb keeps in-frame clones, though not all of them. The sample holds 150,000 to 200,000 clones, approximately 85% seen once. Sequenced: PBMCs. Every receptor here comes from a man in his late teens or twenties in good health and CMV-seropositive.

This sequence joins TRBV19 and TRBJ1-1; TRBD1 aligns across 7 bases. Germline lookup yields CDR1 LNHDA and CDR2 SQIVND (reference sequence). Trimming took 0 bases from V and 5 from J; bases not matched to a gene: 9. The CDR3 consists of 16 residues. CDR3 sequence reads: CASSIDSDRSGTEAFF. The CDR3 DNA is TGTGCCAGTAGTATAGATTCGGACAGGAGTGGAACTGAAGCTTTCTTT.

CDR3 in DNA: TGTGCCAGCAGTTTATTAGCGACAGGGGGCGCAGGGGGCTATGGCTACACCTTC. This gives the protein CASSLLATGGAGGYGYTF. The V and J genes are TRBV27 and TRBJ1-2; the match to TRBD1 covers 10 bases. This CDR3 comprises 18 residues. The junction had 12 bases not matched to a gene; V was cut back by 1 base and J by 4 bases. Germline CDR1 reads MNHEY; CDR2 reads SMNVEV (reference sequence).

This clone was observed a single time. The genes are TRBV4-1 and TRBJ1-1; D possibly corresponds to TRBD1 (5 bases). This CDR3 is 15 amino acids long. Trimming shortened V by 0 bases and J by 8 bases, and 16 bases separated the two germline ends. Germline lookup yields CDR1 MGHRA and CDR2 YSYEKL. In DNA, the CDR3 is TGCGCCAGCAGCCAAGAGGGGCGAGTGACAGACGAAGCTTTCTTT. This codes for CASSQEGRVTDEAFF.

The rearrangement links TRBV19 to TRBJ1-2; maybe TRBD1 (5 bases). V lost 3 bases and J lost 8, with 13 bases in between. CDR3 size: 13 residues. Germline values: CDR1 LNHDA, CDR2 SQIVND (reference sequence). The CDR3 DNA reads as TGTGCCAGTAGTATGGTGCCAGGGCCCGGCTACACCTTC. Translation gives CASSMVPGPGYTF.

The CDR3 nucleotides read TGCGCCAGCAGCCAAGATCCGCACATGTCCCACTCTGGGGCCAACGTCCTGACTTTC. It translates to CASSQDPHMSHSGANVLTF. The gene calls are TRBV4-3 and TRBJ2-6; no firm D call. The CDR3 length is 19 residues. Germline V CDR1 and CDR2: LGHNA, YSLEER. V was trimmed by 0 bases and J by 0 bases, leaving 15 bases between them.

The rearrangement joins TRBV4-2 to TRBJ1-3; no clear D gene. The CDR3 is made up of 17 amino acids. Trimming removed 0 bases at V and 7 bases at J, with 19 bases between. Germline assignment: CDR1 LGHNA and CDR2 YNFKEQ. The CDR3 DNA follows: TGTGCCAGCAGCCAAGATTCAACCGTTCAGGCCCGGAACACCATATATTTT. It specifies CASSQDSTVQARNTIYF.

The chain joins TRBV19 to TRBJ2-7; a possible D gene is TRBD1 (6 bases). The germline gives CDR1 LNHDA, CDR2 SQIVND (reference sequence). Trimming left V 7 bases short and J 7 bases short, with 14 bases between. CDR3 length equals 12 residues. The CDR3 protein is CASNIVGGEQYF. The CDR3 DNA reads as TGTGCCAGTAATATTGTAGGGGGTGAGCAGTACTTC. Filled out from reference TRBV19 and TRBJ2-7, the complete variable domain reads DGGITQSPKYLFRKEGQNVTLSCEQNLNHDAMYWYRQDPGQGLRLIYYSQIVNDFQKGDIAEGYSVSREKKESFPLTVTSAQKNPTAFYLCASNIVGGEQYFGPGTRLTVT.

The chain uses TRBV2 and TRBJ2-7; D is unclear. Germline values: CDR1 SNHLY, CDR2 FYNNEI. Between the trimmed V and J ends, which lost 2 bases and 0 bases, there was a span of 5 bases. There are 13 residues in the CDR3. The CDR3 DNA sequence: TGTGCCAGCAGTGAAACTATCTCCTACGAGCAGTACTTC. Its protein product is CASSETISYEQYF.

Only one count was recorded for this clone. The V and J genes are TRBV30 and TRBJ2-3; 8 bases align to TRBD1. There are 14 residues in the CDR3. Germline loops: CDR1 GTSNPN, CDR2 SVGIG (reference sequence). J gave up 0 bases and V 4 bases, and 3 bases lay outside the gene matches. The CDR3 region is CAWIDRGSTDTQYF. CDR3 bases: TGTGCCTGGATCGACAGGGGTAGCACAGATACGCAGTATTTT.